The next 31 T cell receptor beta chains were all read from a single sample in a study of graft-versus-host responses after intestinal transplantation. Their cognate antigens are unknown. The protocol was immunoSEQ multiplex PCR, while the TCRdb copy is restricted to in-frame clones and leaves out a portion. Altogether under 100,000 clones are present, less than 95% being singletons, with the ten largest covering over 0.15%. The specimen comprised unstimulated CD4+ T cells sorted from spleen or lymph node cells, sampled before transplant. These TCRs come from a human donor who was the organ donor for an intestinal transplant.

The V gene is TRBV12-5, the J gene TRBJ1-1; TRBD1 might be the D (6 bases). Germline loops: CDR1 LGHNT, CDR2 FRNRAP. V was clipped by 8 bases and J by 1 base, with 11 bases between them. The length of the CDR3 is 13 residues. DNA for the CDR3: TGTGCTAGTAGTAGGGGGGAGAACACTGAAGCTTTCTTT. This translates into CASSRGENTEAFF.

This clone occurred once. J is TRBJ2-5 and V is TRBV5-1; the D gene is possibly TRBD1 (7 bases). Trimming took off 2 bases at V and 2 bases at J, with 13 bases between the two ends. The CDR3 consists of 15 residues. Germline CDR1 and CDR2: SGHRS and YFSETQ. For the CDR3, the DNA is TGCGCCAGCAGCTTTTCAGGGGGGCCACAAGAGACCCAGTACTTC. This translates into CASSFSGGPQETQYF.

This rearrangement joins TRBV6-1 to TRBJ1-3, with a weak D call TRBD1 (5 bases). Trimming took off 8 bases at V and 0 bases at J, with 8 bases between the two ends. Looked up from germline, CDR1 is MNHNS and CDR2 is SASEGT. CDR3 size: 13 residues. This CDR3 reads CASGTASGNTIYF. The CDR3 coding sequence is TGTGCCAGCGGGACGGCCTCTGGAAACACCATATATTTT.

The count of this clone is one. V and J are TRBV7-9 and TRBJ2-5, with 9 nucleotides matching TRBD1. The DNA end favors TRBJ2-7, so the J call may be wrong. The length of the CDR3 is 13 residues. CDR1 is SEHNR, CDR2 FQNEAQ, per germline (reference sequence). The CDR3 region is CASSHRDRAEQYF. The CDR3 DNA follows: TGTGCCAGCAGCCACCGGGACAGGGCCGAGCAGTACTTC.

With regard to this clone: The junction departs from germline at one end; a sequencing error may be responsible. The chain uses TRBV2 and TRBJ2-7; TRBD2 might be the D (5 bases). The germline V gene encodes CDR1 SNHLY and CDR2 FYNNEI. The length of the CDR3 is 12 residues. CDR3 protein: CASSADFSVPEF. CDR3 sequence (DNA): TGTGCCAGCAGTGCGGACTTTTCGGTTCCTGAATTC.

This sequence joins TRBV5-1 and TRBJ1-1; possible D gene TRBD1, 6 bases. CDR3 length: 15 residues. Trimming removed 3 bases from V and 8 bases from J, with 20 bases in between. In germline, CDR1 is SGHRS, CDR2 YFSETQ. CDR3 region: CASSSDRPAGVEAFF. The CDR3 DNA sequence: TGCGCCAGCAGCTCCGACAGGCCGGCTGGGGTAGAAGCTTTCTTT.

The chain joins TRBV4-1 to TRBJ1-2; 10 nucleotides agree with TRBD1. The ends lost 3 bases at V and 5 bases at J; junction bases unmatched: 6. This CDR3 comprises 15 residues. Germline V CDR1 and CDR2: MGHRA, YSYEKL. The CDR3 DNA sequence: TGCGCCAGCAGCCAGCCGACAGGGGGCAGTTATGGCTACACCTTC. This encodes CASSQPTGGSYGYTF.

This clone was found once. The CDR3: CATKRGAETQYF. The DNA for the CDR3 is TGTGCCACCAAACGGGGGGCCGAGACCCAGTACTTC. This chain connects TRBV15 to TRBJ2-5, with D possibly being TRBD2 (7 bases). Germline V gene lookup returns CDR1 LNHNV and CDR2 YYDKDF (reference sequence). This CDR3 has 12 amino acids. V was trimmed by 7 bases and J by 5 bases, leaving 11 bases between them.

The rearrangement uses TRBV12-5 and TRBJ1-1; D gene unclear. The germline V gene encodes CDR1 LGHNT and CDR2 FRNRAP. Trimming removed 1 base from V and 4 bases from J, with 13 bases in between. This CDR3 is built from 15 residues. CDR3 sequence reads: CASGLDSGRGTEAFF. The DNA for the CDR3 is TGTGCTAGTGGTTTGGACAGCGGAAGAGGCACTGAAGCTTTCTTT.

The rearrangement uses TRBV9 and TRBJ2-3; 12 nucleotides agree with TRBD2. CDR1 is SGDLS, CDR2 YYNGEE, per germline. Trimming at V came to 3 bases and at J to 4 bases, leaving 9 bases not matched to a gene. The length of the CDR3 is 17 residues. The CDR3 DNA follows: TGTGCCAGCAGCGCCAGACCTAGCGGGGGGGTAGCAGATACGCAGTATTTT. Protein sequence: CASSARPSGGVADTQYF.

The DNA for the CDR3 is TGTGCCAGTACATCTGGCTCCAGCTTACAAGAGACCCAGTACTTC. Protein sequence: CASTSGSSLQETQYF. V is TRBV5-4 and J is TRBJ2-5; D is ambiguous. The V gene lost 8 bases and the J gene lost 2 bases, with 19 bases spanning the gap. This CDR3 is built from 15 residues. The germline V gene has CDR1 SGHNT and CDR2 YYREEE (reference sequence).

The gene calls are TRBV19 and TRBJ2-5; 9 bases line up with TRBD1. The V and J ends lost 8 bases and 5 bases, in that order; junction bases with no gene match: 6. The V gene's germline CDR1 is LNHDA and CDR2 SQIVND (reference sequence). The CDR3 contains 13 residues. The CDR3 reads CASEPGQGETQYF. The CDR3, as DNA: TGTGCCAGTGAGCCGGGACAGGGTGAGACCCAGTACTTC. Together with reference TRBV19 and TRBJ2-5, the CDR3 gives the full variable domain: DGGITQSPKYLFRKEGQNVTLSCEQNLNHDAMYWYRQDPGQGLRLIYYSQIVNDFQKGDIAEGYSVSREKKESFPLTVTSAQKNPTAFYLCASEPGQGETQYFGPGTRLLVL.

Concerning this clone itself: One end of the junction varies from germline; a read error may be responsible. Other nucleotide sequences from this sample produce the same CDR3. This chain connects TRBV7-8 to TRBJ1-1; D is perhaps TRBD1 (5 bases). The CDR3 is 13 residues long. Germline V gene lookup returns CDR1 SGHVS and CDR2 FQNEAQ. In DNA, the CDR3 is TGTGCCAGCAGGCCGGGACTGAACACTGAGGCTTTCTTT. It encodes CASRPGLNTEAFF.

The rearrangement uses TRBV7-8 and TRBJ2-7; 8 bases fit TRBD1. V shed 0 bases, J shed 2 bases, and the junction held 3 bases outside the gene matches. Germline-derived CDR1 and CDR2 are SGHVS and FQNEAQ. The CDR3 contains 15 residues. The CDR3 nucleotides read TGTGCCAGCAGCTTAGCGACAGGGGAGACCTACGAGCAGTACTTC. Protein sequence: CASSLATGETYEQYF.

The chain employs TRBV4-2 and TRBJ2-3; 9 bases line up with TRBD2. This CDR3 spans 18 amino acids. V shed 2 bases and J 0 bases; nucleotides not matched to a gene: 9. The germline V gene encodes CDR1 LGHNA and CDR2 YNFKEQ. This CDR3 reads CASSQWGIAGASTDTQYF. CDR3 nucleotides: TGTGCCAGCAGCCAATGGGGAATAGCGGGGGCTAGCACAGATACGCAGTATTTT.

This clone has just one count. The chain recombines TRBV11-2 with TRBJ2-2; the match to TRBD2 covers 7 bases. CDR3 length: 13 residues. Looked up from germline, CDR1 is SGHAT and CDR2 is FQNNGV. V was pared by 3 bases and J by 7 bases, with 2 bases of the junction left unmatched. The CDR3 sequence: CASSLTSHGELFF. The CDR3 region has the DNA TGTGCCAGCAGCTTGACTAGCCACGGGGAGCTGTTTTTT.

The genes are TRBV15 and TRBJ2-3; D remains unclear. This CDR3 is built from 12 residues. V dropped 0 bases and J dropped 6 bases, with 4 bases sitting between them. Germline assignment: CDR1 LNHNV and CDR2 YYDKDF (reference sequence). This chain's CDR3 is CATSRDWDTQYF. The CDR3 DNA is TGTGCCACCAGCAGAGATTGGGATACGCAGTATTTT.

V and J are TRBV4-1 and TRBJ1-3; D unresolved. CDR3 length equals 17 residues. Looked up from germline, CDR1 is MGHRA and CDR2 is YSYEKL. The V end was cut by 0 bases, the J end by 0 bases, with 12 bases between. The CDR3, as DNA: TGCGCCAGCAGCCAAGAACCCCGACGAGACTCTGGAAACACCATATATTTT. The encoded protein is CASSQEPRRDSGNTIYF.

The chain couples TRBV18 to TRBJ1-3; the D is unclear. The CDR3 covers 17 residues. Deletions cut 4 bases from V and 0 bases from J, with 16 bases between. Germline assignment: CDR1 KGHSH and CDR2 LQKENI. The CDR3 region is CASSLTSDGRSGNTIYF. DNA for the CDR3: TGTGCCAGCTCACTAACTTCGGACGGGCGCTCTGGAAACACCATATATTTT.

This clone was recorded only once. The CDR3 here is CASSPPSGTDTQYF. The CDR3 DNA is TGTGCCAGCTCACCACCCTCAGGCACAGATACGCAGTATTTT. This chain links TRBV18 with TRBJ2-3; D remains unclear. V lost 0 bases, J lost 1 base, and 5 bases lay in between. The V gene's germline CDR1 is KGHSH and CDR2 LQKENI. The CDR3 has 14 residues.

The chain uses TRBV28 and TRBJ2-1; 9 positions match TRBD1. Trimming cost V 10 bases and J 9 bases; bases outside gene matches: 10. The CDR3 totals 13 residues. Germline V gene sequence: CDR1 MDHEN, CDR2 SYDVKM. The CDR3 region has the DNA TGTGCCACAACAGGGACAGGGCGGGTTGAGCAGTTCTTC. This codes for CATTGTGRVEQFF.

This chain joins TRBV5-1 and TRBJ1-1, with 7 bases that match TRBD1. The CDR3 has 16 amino acids. J gave up 0 bases and V 1 base, and 6 bases lay outside the gene matches. Germline CDR1 is SGHRS and CDR2 is YFSETQ. CDR3 DNA sequence: TGCGCCAGCAGCTTGAAAAGGGACAGTATGAACACTGAAGCTTTCTTT. This translates into CASSLKRDSMNTEAFF.

The J gene is TRBJ2-7, the V gene TRBV30; D is unclear. The CDR3 length is 10 residues. CDR1 and CDR2 (germline): GTSNPN, SVGIG (reference sequence). V lost 2 bases and J lost 6, with 5 bases in between. This CDR3 is CAWSSAEQYF. The DNA of the CDR3 is TGTGCCTGGAGTTCTGCCGAGCAGTACTTC.

This clone occurred once. In DNA form, the CDR3 reads TGTGCCAGCAGAGACAGGGATGACACCGGGGAGCTGTTTTTT. It specifies CASRDRDDTGELFF. J is TRBJ2-2 and V is TRBV9; 7 bases map to TRBD1. The CDR3 is made up of 14 amino acids. Germline-derived CDR1 and CDR2 are SGDLS and YYNGEE. J was trimmed by 3 bases and V by 5 bases; bases with no gene match: 4.

The J gene is TRBJ2-1, the V gene TRBV7-9, with a tentative D call TRBD2 (5 bases). Looked up from germline, CDR1 is SEHNR and CDR2 is FQNEAQ (reference sequence). With 1 base removed from V and 6 bases from J, the gap between germline ends came to 13 bases. CDR3 size: 15 residues. The CDR3 loop reads CASSLVGGYFNEQFF. The CDR3 bases are TGTGCCAGCAGCTTAGTAGGCGGGTACTTCAATGAGCAGTTCTTC.

The V gene is TRBV27, the J gene TRBJ2-3; 9 bases align to TRBD1. The germline V gene encodes CDR1 MNHEY and CDR2 SMNVEV (reference sequence). The V and J ends lost 3 bases and 4 bases, in that order; junction bases with no gene match: 8. The CDR3 loop spans 16 amino acids. The CDR3 DNA sequence: TGTGCCAGCAGTTTTTCGAGGGGACAGGGCCCAGATACGCAGTATTTT. Translating it yields CASSFSRGQGPDTQYF.

The rearrangement uses TRBV2 and TRBJ2-7; 7 positions agree with TRBD2. CDR3 length: 15 residues. Germline V lookup: CDR1 SNHLY, CDR2 FYNNEI. V gave up 3 bases and J gave up 0 bases; unmatched junction bases: 5. The CDR3 DNA reads TGTGCCAGCAGTGACCTAGCGGCGAGCTCCTACGAGCAGTACTTC. Protein: CASSDLAASSYEQYF. Using reference TRBV2 and TRBJ2-7 for the parts outside the CDR3, the full variable domain is EPEVTQTPSHQVTQMGQEVILRCVPISNHLYFYWYRQILGQKVEFLVSFYNNEISEKSEIFDDQFSVERPDGSNFTLKIRSTKLEDSAMYFCASSDLAASSYEQYFGPGTRLTVT.

CDR3 protein: CASSPGGSRTGELFF. The CDR3 nucleotides read TGTGCCAGCAGCCCCGGGGGTAGCAGAACCGGGGAGCTGTTTTTT. The rearrangement joins TRBV11-3 to TRBJ2-2; maybe TRBD2 (6 bases). The CDR3 is made up of 15 amino acids. Germline V gene lookup returns CDR1 SGHNT and CDR2 YENEEA. Deletions cut 5 bases from V and 5 bases from J, with 15 bases between.

This sequence joins TRBV28 and TRBJ1-2; D is ambiguous. V dropped 3 bases and J dropped 6 bases, with 8 bases sitting between them. Germline V lookup: CDR1 MDHEN, CDR2 SYDVKM. The CDR3 totals 12 residues. CDR3 DNA sequence: TGTGCCAGCAGTTTGAGGGAGGATGGCTACACCTTC. This translates into CASSLREDGYTF.

The chain employs TRBV7-6 and TRBJ2-5; D call uncertain. V was clipped by 1 base and J by 5 bases, with 5 bases between them. Germline V gene lookup returns CDR1 SGHVS and CDR2 FNYEAQ. CDR3 length equals 12 residues. The CDR3 coding sequence is TGTGCCAGCAGCTTAGTACGCGAGACCCAGTACTTC. This codes for CASSLVRETQYF.

This sequence joins TRBV13 and TRBJ2-3; D is uncertain. Germline loops: CDR1 PRHDT, CDR2 FYEKMQ (reference sequence). The length of the CDR3 is 14 residues. V lost 2 bases, J lost 1 base, and 7 bases lay in between. CDR3 loop: CASSLRSGTDTQYF. As DNA, the CDR3 is TGTGCCAGCAGCTTACGATCTGGCACAGATACGCAGTATTTT.